These 23 T cell receptor beta chains were sequenced from one sample in a study of shared clonotypes between healthy human individuals. Sequencing was performed with immunoSEQ multiplex PCR; in TCRdb, only in-frame clones are kept and a portion is missing. The table shows around 2.1 million clones, with nearly 97% occurring only once. The sample consisted of naive CD4+ T cells sorted from blood. Subset described: CD45RA+ positively selected. These receptors came from a man aged 18-30 years in good health.

V usage is TRBV10-3 and J usage is TRBJ2-7, with TRBD1 matching 7 bases. This CDR3 has 13 residues. Germline V gene data show CDR1 as ENHRY and CDR2 as SYGVKD. With V trimmed by 8 bases and J by 1 base, 5 bases remained unmatched. CDR3 in DNA: TGTGCCATCGGCCAGGGGGATTCCTACGAGCAGTACTTC. Its protein is CAIGQGDSYEQYF.

The chain joins TRBV5-4 to TRBJ1-1; weak D call: TRBD1 (5 bases). There are 12 residues in the CDR3. Per germline, CDR1 SGHNT and CDR2 YYREEE (reference sequence). V lost 0 bases to trimming and J lost 12 bases, with 12 bases between them. CDR3 region: CASSLDGGIPFF. The CDR3 nucleotides read TGTGCCAGCAGCTTGGATGGGGGGATACCTTTCTTT.

V is TRBV5-4 and J is TRBJ2-5; 7 bases fit TRBD2. V was clipped by 4 bases and J by 2 bases; unmatched bases: 5. The CDR3 spans 14 residues. Germline V lookup: CDR1 SGHNT, CDR2 YYREEE (reference sequence). CDR3 sequence reads: CASSALADQETQYF. CDR3 nucleotide sequence: TGTGCCAGCAGCGCGCTAGCGGATCAAGAGACCCAGTACTTC.

The chain joins TRBV7-2 to TRBJ2-7; 9 bases are a match to TRBD2. CDR3 length: 16 amino acids. Germline loops: CDR1 SGHTA, CDR2 FQGNSA. Trimming at V came to 5 bases and at J to 2 bases, leaving 10 bases not matched to a gene. The CDR3 DNA follows: TGTGCCAGCAGCCGGGGGGCTAGCGGGACGCCCTACGAGCAGTACTTC. This translates into CASSRGASGTPYEQYF.

The CDR3 DNA reads as TGTGCCAGCAGTTACAGCTGGGCGGCGACCGGGGAGCTGTTTTTT. Translating gives CASSYSWAATGELFF. The rearrangement uses TRBV6-5 and TRBJ2-2; no clear D gene. From germline, CDR1 is MNHEY and CDR2 SVGAGI. Trimming removed 2 bases at V and 5 bases at J, with 12 bases between. CDR3 length: 15 residues.

The chain combines TRBV5-4 with TRBJ1-4; tentative D call: TRBD1 (5 bases). CDR1 and CDR2 (germline): SGHNT, YYREEE (reference sequence). The CDR3 is made up of 14 amino acids. Trimming took off 4 bases at V and 4 bases at J, with 11 bases between the two ends. The CDR3 coding sequence is TGTGCCAGCAGCCCCGACAGACATAATGAAAAACTGTTTTTT. Translating gives CASSPDRHNEKLFF.

This chain uses TRBV6-1 with TRBJ2-7; D is unclear. Germline V gives CDR1 MNHNS, CDR2 SASEGT. The V end lost 1 base, the J end lost 4 bases, and 8 bases lay between the germline ends. There are 13 residues in the CDR3. DNA for the CDR3: TGTGCCAGCAGTGAAGATTTGTTTTACGAGCAGTACTTC. Amino acid sequence: CASSEDLFYEQYF.

J is TRBJ1-2 and V is TRBV9; TRBD1 aligns across 11 bases. The CDR3 length is 18 residues. Per germline, CDR1 SGDLS and CDR2 YYNGEE. V lost 2 bases, J lost 6 bases, and 15 bases stayed unmatched. CDR3 nucleotide sequence: TGTGCCAGCAGCGTTGATCTCTGGGGACAGGGGGTCGTGGATGGCTACACCTTC. It is translated as CASSVDLWGQGVVDGYTF.

This chain uses TRBV4-1 with TRBJ2-7, with 10 bases that match TRBD2. The CDR3 has 16 amino acids. V dropped 1 base and J dropped 3; count of bases not matched to a gene: 6. Germline lookup yields CDR1 MGHRA and CDR2 YSYEKL. The CDR3 loop is CASSQGIAGGVYEQYF. The CDR3 nucleotides read TGCGCCAGCAGCCAAGGGATAGCGGGGGGCGTCTACGAGCAGTACTTC.

This rearrangement joins TRBV4-1 to TRBJ2-1; D might be TRBD1 (5 bases). The CDR3 consists of 15 residues. V was clipped by 4 bases and J by 1 base, with 11 bases between them. CDR1 MGHRA and CDR2 YSYEKL come from the germline V gene. The CDR3 DNA reads TGCGCCAGCAGCCCGACAGAAACGTCCTACAATGAGCAGTTCTTC. It codes for CASSPTETSYNEQFF.

The chain is built from TRBV2 and TRBJ1-2, with 11 nucleotides matching TRBD1. Germline CDR1 and CDR2: SNHLY and FYNNEI. The CDR3 has 16 amino acids. Germline trimming cut 7 bases from V and 8 bases from J; bases unmatched to any gene: 15. The CDR3 reads CASTEGTGQGGGGYTF. Here the CDR3 DNA reads TGTGCCAGCACCGAGGGCACGGGACAGGGGGGTGGAGGCTACACCTTC.

The chain uses TRBV6-5 and TRBJ2-7; D uncertain. The V gene's germline CDR1 is MNHEY and CDR2 SVGAGI. This CDR3 has 12 amino acids. The V gene lost 6 bases and the J gene lost 5 bases, with 11 bases spanning the gap. In DNA, the CDR3 is TGTGCCAGCAGATCAGCGCTTCACGAGCAGTACTTC. Its protein is CASRSALHEQYF.

The chain has TRBV5-1 and TRBJ2-1; 11 bases fit TRBD2. CDR1 is SGHRS, CDR2 YFSETQ, per germline. This CDR3 is built from 16 residues. V was pared by 0 bases and J by 8 bases, with 7 bases of the junction left unmatched. DNA for the CDR3: TGCGCCAGCAGCTTGGGGTCTAGCGGGAGGAAGGATGAGCAGTTCTTC. Its protein product is CASSLGSSGRKDEQFF.

This clone showed up just once. V is TRBV28 and J is TRBJ2-3; TRBD2 matches 7 bases. The trim removed 5 bases at V and 4 bases at J, leaving 18 bases unmatched. The CDR3 length is 18 residues. Germline V lookup: CDR1 MDHEN, CDR2 SYDVKM. The CDR3 spells CASSTLSLWDYYSDTQYF. The CDR3 DNA reads as TGTGCCAGCAGTACACTTTCTCTGTGGGACTATTATTCAGATACGCAGTATTTT.

A remark on this clone: Different DNA sequences within this sample yield the same CDR3. The CDR3 DNA reads as TGCGCCAGCAGCTTGGGTTCGGGGAACACTGAAGCTTTCTTT. Its translation is CASSLGSGNTEAFF. This chain links TRBV5-1 with TRBJ1-1; unclear D gene. Germline lookup yields CDR1 SGHRS and CDR2 YFSETQ. Trimming stripped 0 bases from V and 1 base from J, with 7 bases between. This CDR3 has 14 amino acids.

The chain has TRBV18 and TRBJ2-7; 9 nucleotides agree with TRBD1. J was trimmed by 4 bases and V by 4 bases; bases with no gene match: 8. The CDR3 sequence is 15 residues long. Germline CDR1 KGHSH, CDR2 LQKENI. CDR3 region: CASSLTGTGSYEQYF. The CDR3 nucleotides read TGTGCCAGCTCACTAACCGGGACAGGGTCGTACGAGCAGTACTTC.

The chain employs TRBV11-2 and TRBJ2-7, with D hard to call. Germline CDR1 SGHAT, CDR2 FQNNGV. Trimming removed 5 bases from V and 6 bases from J, with 20 bases in between. This CDR3 is built from 15 residues. CDR3 in amino acids: CASSRALVASLEQYF. In DNA, the CDR3 is TGTGCCAGCAGCCGCGCCCTGGTGGCGTCCCTCGAGCAGTACTTC.

V and J are TRBV10-3 and TRBJ2-3; TRBD2 agrees at 7 bases. The CDR3 is made up of 13 amino acids. The germline V gene encodes CDR1 ENHRY and CDR2 SYGVKD. V dropped 6 bases and J dropped 4; count of bases not matched to a gene: 4. CDR3 sequence (DNA): TGTGCCATCAGCCCTGGGGGGGCAGATACGCAGTATTTT. Protein sequence: CAISPGGADTQYF.

The chain carries TRBV30 and TRBJ2-5; D is perhaps TRBD2 (7 bases). The DNA end lines up better with TRBJ2-7; the J call may be wrong. This CDR3 region has 20 residues. Germline V CDR1 and CDR2: GTSNPN, SVGIG (reference sequence). The CDR3 region is CAWSVLPFSLGGARSYEQYF. In DNA, the CDR3 is TGTGCCTGGAGTGTACTCCCCTTCTCGTTGGGGGGGGCGAGGAGTTACGAGCAGTACTTC.

The chain links TRBV28 to TRBJ1-2; D is uncertain. V was shortened by 8 bases and J by 6 bases, with 28 bases between the two germline ends. Germline lookup yields CDR1 MDHEN and CDR2 SYDVKM. The CDR3 contains 17 residues. CDR3 amino acids: CASLSQKWAYLSHGYTF. The DNA of the CDR3 is TGTGCCAGCCTTTCACAAAAATGGGCGTACCTCTCTCATGGCTACACCTTC.

The CDR3 loop is CASSLRTSANTGELFF. CDR3 sequence (DNA): TGTGCCAGCAGCTTAAGGACTAGCGCGAACACCGGGGAGCTGTTTTTT. The rearrangement uses TRBV7-9 and TRBJ2-2, with TRBD2 matching over 9 bases. This CDR3 contains 16 residues. The V and J ends lost 2 bases and 0 bases, in that order; junction bases with no gene match: 1. Germline CDR1 reads SEHNR; CDR2 reads FQNEAQ (reference sequence).

The chain has TRBV4-2 and TRBJ2-7; a weak D match, TRBD1 (6 bases). The CDR3 has 12 residues. Trimming pared 4 bases from V and 5 bases from J, leaving 9 bases between. Germline CDR1 LGHNA, CDR2 YNFKEQ. The DNA of the CDR3 is TGTGCCAGCAGCCGACGGACAGACGAGCAGTACTTC. Translation: CASSRRTDEQYF.

This clone was seen a single time. The chain is built from TRBV4-1 and TRBJ1-2; D uncertain. The CDR3 has 14 amino acids. Trimming pared 7 bases from V and 4 bases from J, leaving 16 bases between. In germline, CDR1 is MGHRA, CDR2 YSYEKL. The CDR3 loop is CASTLTEAVYGYTF. As DNA, the CDR3 is TGCGCCAGCACCCTTACTGAGGCAGTCTATGGCTACACCTTC.